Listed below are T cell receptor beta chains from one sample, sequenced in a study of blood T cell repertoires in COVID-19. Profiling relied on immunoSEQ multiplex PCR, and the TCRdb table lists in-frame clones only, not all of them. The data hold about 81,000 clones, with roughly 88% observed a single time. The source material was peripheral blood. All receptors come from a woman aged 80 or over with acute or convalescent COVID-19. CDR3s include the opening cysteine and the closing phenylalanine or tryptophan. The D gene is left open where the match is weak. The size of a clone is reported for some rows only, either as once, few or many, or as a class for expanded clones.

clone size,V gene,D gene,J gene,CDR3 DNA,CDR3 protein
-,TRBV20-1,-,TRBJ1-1,TGCAGTGCTAGACGGGACAACGAAGCTTTCTTT,CSARRDNEAFF
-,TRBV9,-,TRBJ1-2,TGTGCCAGCAGCCTAGGCGGGGGCCTTGGCTACACCTTC,CASSLGGGLGYTF
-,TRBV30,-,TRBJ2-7,TGTGCCTGGAGTGACACCCTTTTCGAGCAGTACTTC,CAWSDTLFEQYF
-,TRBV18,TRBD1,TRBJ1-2,TGTGCCAGCTCACCACCGGTAACAGGGGGAGGCTACACCTTC,CASSPPVTGGGYTF
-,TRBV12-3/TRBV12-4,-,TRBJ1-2,TGTGCCAGCAGTTTAGAGAGGGAGGATGGCTACACCTTC,CASSLEREDGYTF
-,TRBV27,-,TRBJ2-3,TGTGCCAGCAGTTTGGGGGGGGCCAGCACAGATACGCAGTATTTT,CASSLGGASTDTQYF
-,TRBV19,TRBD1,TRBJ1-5,TGTGCCACCGCGGACAGGGGAATTGAGCCCCAGCATTTT,CATADRGIEPQHF
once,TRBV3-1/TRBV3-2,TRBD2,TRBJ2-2,TGTGCCAGCAGCCCCCCGGGACTAGCGGGACCCACGAACACCGGGGAGCTGTTTTTT,CASSPPGLAGPTNTGELFF
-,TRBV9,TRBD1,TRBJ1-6,TGTGCCAGCAGCGCGGGACAGCATGATTCACCCCTCCACTTT,CASSAGQHDSPLHF
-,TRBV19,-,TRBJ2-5,TGTGCCAGTAGTATAGATCCGCTAAGAGAAGAGACCCAGTACTTC,CASSIDPLREETQYF
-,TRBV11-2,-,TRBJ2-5,TGTGCCAGCAGCTTACGGGTCAGAACGACGTACCAAGAGACCCAGTACTTC,CASSLRVRTTYQETQYF
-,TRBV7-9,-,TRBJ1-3,TGTGCCAGCAGCTTCGACAGAAGCTCTGGAAACACCATATATTTT,CASSFDRSSGNTIYF
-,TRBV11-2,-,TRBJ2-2,TGTGCCAGCAGCTTTGAACCGGGATTTGCCGGGGAGCTGTTTTTT,CASSFEPGFAGELFF
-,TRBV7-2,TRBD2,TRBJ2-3,TGTGCCAGCAGCTTCGCCCTAAGGACTAGCAAAGATACGCAGTATTTT,CASSFALRTSKDTQYF
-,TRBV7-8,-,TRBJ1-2,TGTGCCAGCAGCCCAGGACAAAACTATGGCTACACCTTC,CASSPGQNYGYTF
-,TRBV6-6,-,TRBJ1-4,TGTGCCAGCAGTTCCTCCCCACAGGGTAACAGTGAAAAACTGTTTTTT,CASSSSPQGNSEKLFF
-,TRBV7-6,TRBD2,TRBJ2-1,TGTGCCAGCAGCTTACTAGCGGGGGCCAACAATGAGCAGTTCTTC,CASSLLAGANNEQFF
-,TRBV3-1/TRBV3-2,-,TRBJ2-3,TGTGCCAGCAGCCAAGGGGCGGGGGCCTTTCTTACGCAGTATTTT,CASSQGAGAFLTQYF
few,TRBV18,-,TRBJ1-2,TGTGCCAGCTCACCAAGAAAGGGGTTGGAAGCCTATGGCTACACCTTC,CASSPRKGLEAYGYTF
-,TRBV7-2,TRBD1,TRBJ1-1,TGTGCCAGCAGCGCGGACAGGTCGGGCACTGAAGCTTTCTTT,CASSADRSGTEAFF
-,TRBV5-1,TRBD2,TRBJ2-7,TGCGCCAGCAGCTCCGGGACTAGCGTTACCTACGAGCAGTACTTC,CASSSGTSVTYEQYF
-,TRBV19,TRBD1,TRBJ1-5,TGTGCCAGCACCGGGACAGGGGGCGCCGCGCAGCCCCAGCATTTT,CASTGTGGAAQPQHF
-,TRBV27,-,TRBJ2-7,TGTGCCAGCAGTTTTCTGTCCGAGCAGTACTTC,CASSFLSEQYF
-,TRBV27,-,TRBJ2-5,TGTGCCAGCAGTTTATCGGGCCTAGCGCCTTTGTACTTC,CASSLSGLAPLYF
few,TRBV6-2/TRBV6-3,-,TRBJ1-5,TGTGCCAGCAGTCGACAGGAAAATCAGCCCCAGCATTTT,CASSRQENQPQHF
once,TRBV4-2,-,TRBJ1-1,TGTGCCAGCAGCCGACCTAACCGGGACAAAAGGATAAGTTCCACTGAAGCTTTCTTT,CASSRPNRDKRISSTEAFF
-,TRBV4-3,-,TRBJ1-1,TGCGCCAGCAGCCAAGAGGTGGGGGCGGACACTGAAGCTTTCTTT,CASSQEVGADTEAFF
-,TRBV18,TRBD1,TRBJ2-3,TGTGCCAGCTCTCTTTCTCGCCCGGGACAGGGTATTTCGGATACGCAGTATTTT,CASSLSRPGQGISDTQYF
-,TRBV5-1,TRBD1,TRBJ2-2,TGCGCCAGCAGCACAGGGGAACCCAACACCGGGGAGCTGTTTTTT,CASSTGEPNTGELFF
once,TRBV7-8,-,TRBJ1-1,TGTGCCAGCAGCTTAGACGGCAGGAAGAACACTGAAGCTTTCTTT,CASSLDGRKNTEAFF
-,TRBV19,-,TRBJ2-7,TGTGCCAGTAGATTACAGGGAGTAATATCCTACGAGCAGTACTTC,CASRLQGVISYEQYF
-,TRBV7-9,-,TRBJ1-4,TGTGCCAGCAGCTCCGGAGACGGGGGTGAAAAACTGTTTTTT,CASSSGDGGEKLFF
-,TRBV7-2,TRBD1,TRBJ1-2,TGTGCCAGCAGCTCGACAGGGGGATTTTATGGCTACACCTTC,CASSSTGGFYGYTF
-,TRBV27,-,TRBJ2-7,TGTGCCAGCAGTTTACTCCGCGGAGGGAGAGAGCAGTACTTC,CASSLLRGGREQYF
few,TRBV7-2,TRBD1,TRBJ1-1,TGTGCCAGCAGCTTAGTCAGGGGGTTGAGCACTGAAGCTTTCTTT,CASSLVRGLSTEAFF
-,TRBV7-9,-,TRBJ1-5,TGTGCCAGCAGCCCTTCCGAACAGTTCAATCAGCCCCAGCATTTT,CASSPSEQFNQPQHF
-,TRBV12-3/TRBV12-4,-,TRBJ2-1,TGTGCCAGCACCTCGGACACTTCGACCGAGCAGTTCTTC,CASTSDTSTEQFF